A selection of T cell receptor beta chains follows, all from one sample in a study of metastatic and nonmetastatic thyroid tumors. TCRdb re-called the PCR reads via MiXCR. The sample lists 21,000 or so clones; around 16% were seen once. The specimen sequenced was blood. These receptors all stem from a female donor with papillary thyroid cancer or a benign thyroid nodule (not recorded which). Some clones in this sample may be carry-over from other donors' samples. Both conserved end residues are trimmed from each CDR3. A D gene is named only where the DNA matches it firmly. Clone size is shown for a subset of rows, as once, few, many or a class of expanded clone.

d_gene: TRBD1
abundance: many
j_gene: TRBJ1-2
v_gene: TRBV5-1
CDR3aa: ASSLQGASYGYT

d_gene: TRBD2
abundance: -
j_gene: TRBJ2-7
v_gene: TRBV3-1
CDR3aa: ASSQAGGFSYEQY

d_gene: -
abundance: many
j_gene: TRBJ2-2
v_gene: TRBV27
CDR3aa: ASSLSGELF

d_gene: -
abundance: many
j_gene: TRBJ2-2
v_gene: TRBV30
CDR3aa: AWKGGQNTGELF

d_gene: TRBD1
abundance: many
j_gene: TRBJ2-3
v_gene: TRBV20-1
CDR3aa: SARDPIRRRGIDTQY

d_gene: TRBD1
abundance: -
j_gene: TRBJ2-7
v_gene: TRBV5-1
CDR3aa: ASSMGQGLSYEQY

d_gene: TRBD2
abundance: many
j_gene: TRBJ2-1
v_gene: TRBV6-1
CDR3aa: ASSEVYGGAGGGEQF

d_gene: -
abundance: -
j_gene: TRBJ1-1
v_gene: TRBV5-1
CDR3aa: ASREPAGENTEAF

d_gene: -
abundance: many
j_gene: TRBJ1-5
v_gene: TRBV15
CDR3aa: ATSRGAGLRGNQPQH

d_gene: -
abundance: few
j_gene: TRBJ2-7
v_gene: TRBV12-3/TRBV12-4
CDR3aa: VSRYSTYEQY

d_gene: -
abundance: few
j_gene: TRBJ1-4
v_gene: TRBV2
CDR3aa: ASRDREGGKLF

d_gene: TRBD2
abundance: many
j_gene: TRBJ2-7
v_gene: TRBV3-1
CDR3aa: ASSRGLAGGYEQY

d_gene: -
abundance: medium-sized
j_gene: TRBJ1-2
v_gene: TRBV6-2/TRBV6-3
CDR3aa: ASSYSDYGYT

d_gene: -
abundance: large
j_gene: TRBJ2-7
v_gene: TRBV28
CDR3aa: ACKRGGESSYEQY

d_gene: TRBD1
abundance: medium-sized
j_gene: TRBJ2-7
v_gene: TRBV27
CDR3aa: ASSLSGQGVPYEQY

d_gene: -
abundance: many
j_gene: TRBJ2-7
v_gene: TRBV20-1
CDR3aa: SARDFGGNTYEQY

d_gene: -
abundance: many
j_gene: TRBJ2-5
v_gene: TRBV20-1
CDR3aa: SAGLGETQY

d_gene: -
abundance: few
j_gene: TRBJ2-2
v_gene: TRBV5-4
CDR3aa: ASSPRGGANTGELF

d_gene: TRBD1
abundance: medium-sized
j_gene: TRBJ1-3
v_gene: TRBV28
CDR3aa: ASCIGTVGNTIY

d_gene: -
abundance: few
j_gene: TRBJ2-2
v_gene: TRBV4-3
CDR3aa: ASSQEPIRQNTGELF

d_gene: -
abundance: many
j_gene: TRBJ2-1
v_gene: TRBV6-2/TRBV6-3
CDR3aa: ASSYFGGRYNEQF

d_gene: -
abundance: few
j_gene: TRBJ1-2
v_gene: TRBV2
CDR3aa: ASRNIIRGYT

d_gene: -
abundance: few
j_gene: TRBJ1-5
v_gene: TRBV19
CDR3aa: ASGQPQH

d_gene: -
abundance: many
j_gene: TRBJ2-7
v_gene: TRBV9
CDR3aa: ASSPGTEIYEQY

d_gene: TRBD2
abundance: -
j_gene: TRBJ2-5
v_gene: TRBV20-1
CDR3aa: SAKGLAGETQY

d_gene: -
abundance: few
j_gene: TRBJ2-3
v_gene: TRBV6-1
CDR3aa: ASSDGKTQTDTQY

d_gene: TRBD1
abundance: many
j_gene: TRBJ2-3
v_gene: TRBV9
CDR3aa: ASSVDGQGANTQY

d_gene: TRBD2
abundance: many
j_gene: TRBJ2-1
v_gene: TRBV9
CDR3aa: ASSVVPSGPNEQF

d_gene: TRBD1
abundance: many
j_gene: TRBJ2-1
v_gene: TRBV6-5
CDR3aa: ASSYETGWPYNEQF

d_gene: TRBD2
abundance: many
j_gene: TRBJ2-7
v_gene: TRBV5-1
CDR3aa: ASSPGGGAPYEQY